This T cell receptor beta chain was obtained from a study of blood T cell repertoires in COVID-19. Study-level background: There were acute and convalescent COVID-19 samples, and they came from the United States, Italy and Spain. The analysed material was cDNA or gDNA that came from T cells, B-cell-depleted T cells, or PBMCs.

The CDR3 loop spans 11 amino acids. The V and J ends lost 6 bases and 4 bases respectively, with 6 bases between them. The germline CDR1 and CDR2 sequences are WSHSY and SAAADI. Enrollment of patients from Seattle took place during active infection, with longitudinal follow-up. Source study methods: Amplifying reference gene primers gave estimates of nucleated cell counts. Some clones are missing from TCRdb's copy, which holds only in-frame ones; the method was immunoSEQ multiplex PCR. Clone size and the V and J calls come from that table; the DNA yielded D and trimming. The sample yields 330,000 or so clones, approximately 86% seen once.

The chain joins TRBV10-2 to TRBJ1-2, with D maybe TRBD1 (6 bases). This clonotype originated in a man aged 25 to 40 with COVID-19, enrolled during active disease. Material for sequencing was peripheral blood. CDR3 in DNA: TGCGCCAGCAGGGACAGCTATGGCTACACCTTC. It translates to CASRDSYGYTF.